Below are 3 T cell receptor beta chains sequenced from a single sample in a study of blood T cell repertoires in COVID-19. Assay: immunoSEQ multiplex PCR; the TCRdb copy retains only in-frame clones and omits some. The sample includes 65,000 to 90,000 clones, 82% of them seen just once. The specimen sequenced was peripheral blood. The source of these receptors is a woman aged 55-69 years with acute or convalescent COVID-19.

The count of this clone is one. The chain links TRBV6-5 to TRBJ2-7; the match to TRBD1 covers 9 bases. The trim removed 4 bases at V and 2 bases at J, leaving 9 bases unmatched. Per germline, CDR1 MNHEY and CDR2 SVGAGI. This CDR3 region has 16 residues. In DNA form, the CDR3 reads TGTGCCAGCAGTTCTTCCGGGACAGGGATTCCCTACGAGCAGTACTTC. Protein product: CASSSSGTGIPYEQYF.

This clone was observed a few times. The rearrangement uses TRBV28 and TRBJ1-3, with D maybe TRBD1 (5 bases). Germline V gene data show CDR1 as MDHEN and CDR2 as SYDVKM. Between the trimmed V and J ends, which lost 8 bases and 0 bases, there was a span of 17 bases. The CDR3 loop spans 16 amino acids. The CDR3 coding sequence is TGTGCCAGCTCGGCCGCAGGGACTAACTCTGGAAACACCATATATTTT. Encoded protein: CASSAAGTNSGNTIYF.

This clone was seen a handful of times. The J gene is TRBJ1-1, the V gene TRBV5-1, with D perhaps TRBD1 (5 bases). Germline V CDR1 and CDR2: SGHRS, YFSETQ. V was cut by 0 bases and J by 4 bases, with 10 bases left in between. The CDR3 is made up of 14 amino acids. This chain's CDR3 is CASSLGYDSTEAFF. The CDR3 DNA reads as TGCGCCAGCAGCTTGGGGTACGACAGCACTGAAGCTTTCTTT. The whole variable domain, remainder taken from reference TRBV5-1 and TRBJ1-1, is KAGVTQTPRYLIKTRGQQVTLSCSPISGHRSVSWYQQTPGQGLQFLFEYFSETQRNKGNFPGRFSGRQFSNSRSEMNVSTLELGDSALYLCASSLGYDSTEAFFGQGTRLTVV.